The 25 T cell receptor beta chains presented below share a single source sample, sequenced in a study of T cells in Graves' hyperthyroidism and ophthalmopathy. TCR beta CDR3 sequences were amplified from RNA transcripts. The HTBI primer set served for first-round RT-PCR of the TCR CDR3. TCRdb processed the multiplex PCR reads anew with MiXCR; each CDR3 protein has one entry. The profile shows 620,000 or so distinct CDR3 sequences, roughly 15% of them singletons. What was sequenced was blood. These receptors originate from a woman aged 45-59 years with Graves' ophthalmopathy.

The sample holds many counts of this clonotype. The genes are TRBV9 and TRBJ2-1; 10 bases are a match to TRBD2. The CDR3 runs to 15 residues. The V gene end was trimmed by 0 bases and the J gene end by 8 bases; junction bases not matched to a gene: 5. Germline-derived CDR1 and CDR2 are SGDLS and YYNGEE. CDR3 in DNA: TGTGCCAGCAGCGTAGCTAGCGGGAGTGGGTATGAGCAGTTCTTC. Its protein product is CASSVASGSGYEQFF.

The chain joins TRBV27 to TRBJ2-1, with D uncertain. The germline V gene has CDR1 MNHEY and CDR2 SMNVEV (reference sequence). Between the trimmed V and J ends, which lost 7 bases and 4 bases, there was a span of 11 bases. The CDR3 totals 13 residues. As DNA, the CDR3 is TGTGCCAGCACAAACTTAGATTACAATGAGCAGTTCTTC. As protein: CASTNLDYNEQFF.

This clonotype was seen many times. The V and J genes are TRBV6-2 or TRBV6-3 and TRBJ2-4; the D is unclear. Between the trimmed V and J ends, which lost 4 bases and 0 bases, there was a span of 10 bases. There are 15 residues in the CDR3. Germline V CDR1 and CDR2: MNHEY, SVGEGT. CDR3 sequence (DNA): TGTGCCAGCAGTTCTCGGTTGGTAGCCAAAAACATTCAGTACTTC. Translation: CASSSRLVAKNIQYF.

A note on this clonotype: This sequence may be a read error, since a much larger clone differs from it by one base. The rearrangement joins TRBV7-3 to TRBJ2-1; 11 bases agree with TRBD2. This CDR3 is built from 17 residues. CDR1 SGHTA and CDR2 FQGTGA come from the germline V gene. V trimming: 4 bases; J trimming: 6 bases; junction bases outside the gene matches: 11. The CDR3 protein is CASSYHPNSGGGNEQFF. The CDR3 bases are TGTGCCAGCAGCTATCACCCCAATAGCGGGGGGGGCAATGAGCAGTTCTTC.

This clonotype was counted between two and nine times. The rearrangement links TRBV15 to TRBJ2-7; D remains unclear. This CDR3 has 13 amino acids. From germline, CDR1 is LNHNV and CDR2 YYDKDF (reference sequence). The V end lost 4 bases, the J end lost 4 bases, and 11 bases lay between the germline ends. The CDR3 region is CATSIRSEYEQYF. The CDR3 DNA follows: TGTGCCACCAGCATCCGTTCAGAGTACGAGCAGTACTTC.

The V and J genes are TRBV6-1 and TRBJ1-2; 8 nucleotides line up with TRBD1. Germline CDR1 is MNHNS and CDR2 is SASEGT. V trimming: 1 base; J trimming: 7 bases; junction bases outside the gene matches: 11. The CDR3 totals 16 residues. The CDR3 nucleotides read TGTGCCAGCAGTGAAGGTGTGACAGGGGCCTGGGGTGGCTACACCTTC. Translated, it gives CASSEGVTGAWGGYTF.

This clonotype was counted many times. The chain employs TRBV2 and TRBJ1-1, with 10 bases lining up with TRBD1. Germline V lookup: CDR1 SNHLY, CDR2 FYNNEI. V trimming: 6 bases; J trimming: 1 base; junction bases outside the gene matches: 14. CDR3 length: 18 amino acids. The CDR3 loop is CASRATGGAFSRNTEAFF. DNA of the CDR3: TGTGCCAGCAGAGCGACAGGGGGCGCTTTTTCTAGGAACACTGAAGCTTTCTTT.

This clonotype was seen many times. The chain carries TRBV28 and TRBJ1-5; 7 bases fit TRBD1. CDR1 is MDHEN and CDR2 is SYDVKM in the germline V gene. With V trimmed by 7 bases and J by 2 bases, 8 bases remained unmatched. The CDR3 consists of 15 residues. CDR3 bases: TGTGCCAGCACATTCCGGGACAGCCGCAATCAGCCCCAGCATTTT. Amino acids: CASTFRDSRNQPQHF.

This clonotype was seen at least ten times. This rearrangement joins TRBV12-3 or TRBV12-4 to TRBJ1-2; no clear D. V gave up 7 bases and J gave up 5 bases, with 14 bases separating them. This CDR3 has 13 amino acids. CDR3 sequence reads: CASKVEGRYGYTF. The CDR3 DNA reads TGTGCCAGCAAGGTGGAGGGCCGTTATGGCTACACCTTC.

This clonotype was recorded a few times. This chain uses TRBV12-3 or TRBV12-4 with TRBJ1-1; D perhaps matches TRBD1 (5 bases). Trimming left V 6 bases short and J 3 bases short, with 14 bases between. The CDR3 has 14 amino acids. The DNA for the CDR3 is TGTGCCAGCAGAACCAGGGTCTGGGACACTGAAGCTTTCTTT. It translates to CASRTRVWDTEAFF.

This clonotype was observed at least ten times. The rearrangement uses TRBV12-3 or TRBV12-4 and TRBJ2-4; 7 nucleotides align to TRBD2. This CDR3 has 15 amino acids. Unmatched junction bases numbered 14, after V lost 6 bases and J lost 9 bases. CDR3 nucleotides: TGTGCCAGCAGCATTGCGGGAGTGGGGGGGACCATTCAGTACTTC. This translates into CASSIAGVGGTIQYF.

This clonotype was recorded at least ten times. The gene calls are TRBV2 and TRBJ1-4, with TRBD1 matching over 7 bases. After removal of 7 bases from V and 6 bases from J, the junction contained 8 bases not matched to a gene. This CDR3 has 14 residues. Germline CDR1 is SNHLY and CDR2 is FYNNEI. Here the CDR3 reads CASNTGTAYEKLFF. Here the CDR3 DNA reads TGTGCCAGCAACACCGGGACAGCTTATGAAAAACTGTTTTTT.

This sequence joins TRBV4-3 and TRBJ1-2; 9 bases map to TRBD1. The CDR3 loop spans 15 amino acids. Germline V gives CDR1 LGHNA, CDR2 YSLEER. The J segment lost 8 bases and the V segment lost 0 bases, leaving 7 bases of the junction unmatched. CDR3 sequence (DNA): TGCGCCAGCAGCCAAGATGGGACAGGGTCTGGAGGCTACACCTTC. Amino acid sequence: CASSQDGTGSGGYTF.

In this sample, this clonotype turned up many times. This chain connects TRBV18 to TRBJ2-7; D remains ambiguous. V was trimmed by 4 bases and J by 0 bases, leaving 10 bases between them. CDR1 KGHSH and CDR2 LQKENI come from the germline V gene. The CDR3 extends over 14 amino acids. The DNA of the CDR3 is TGTGCCAGCTCACAGGAGAGCAGCTCCTACGAGCAGTACTTC. Its protein is CASSQESSSYEQYF. Looking up the rest from reference TRBV18 and TRBJ2-7 gives the full variable domain: NAGVMQNPRHLVRRRGQEARLRCSPMKGHSHVYWYRQLPEEGLKFMVYLQKENIIDESGMPKERFSAEFPKEGPSILRIQQVVRGDSAAYFCASSQESSSYEQYFGPGTRLTVT.

This clonotype was seen repeatedly, ten times or more. The rearrangement links TRBV30 to TRBJ1-1; D perhaps matches TRBD1 (6 bases). V dropped 0 bases and J dropped 1 base, with 12 bases sitting between them. CDR3 length: 15 residues. From germline, CDR1 is GTSNPN and CDR2 SVGIG (reference sequence). The CDR3 DNA sequence: TGTGCCTGGAGTGTTTCAGGGGTTGAGAACACTGAAGCTTTCTTT. It codes for CAWSVSGVENTEAFF.

This clonotype has ten or more counts. This chain joins TRBV2 and TRBJ1-4; D not resolved. Germline V gene sequence: CDR1 SNHLY, CDR2 FYNNEI. This CDR3 is built from 14 residues. Trimming shortened V by 8 bases and J by 8 bases, and 18 bases separated the two germline ends. CDR3 amino acids: CASGGRRLGEKLFF. Written as DNA, the CDR3 is TGTGCCAGCGGAGGACGGCGATTGGGGGAAAAACTGTTTTTT.

This clonotype has at least ten counts. V gene TRBV28 combines with J gene TRBJ2-2, with D uncertain. Germline V gene sequence: CDR1 MDHEN, CDR2 SYDVKM. This CDR3 contains 13 residues. The ends were cut back, 7 bases at V and 4 bases at J, with 10 bases in the middle. CDR3 sequence reads: CASNRQTTGELFF. The CDR3 coding sequence is TGTGCCAGCAACCGGCAGACCACCGGGGAGCTGTTTTTT.

The rearrangement uses TRBV12-3 or TRBV12-4 and TRBJ2-1, with no clear D. CDR3 length: 15 amino acids. Trimming shortened V by 5 bases and J by 0 bases, and 11 bases separated the two germline ends. The CDR3, as DNA: TGTGCCAGCAGTGTCCCCCGTGACTCCTACAATGAGCAGTTCTTC. It codes for CASSVPRDSYNEQFF.

In its sample, this clonotype was seen a few times. The chain has TRBV27 and TRBJ1-6; 11 bases are a match to TRBD1. There are 13 residues in the CDR3. Germline values: CDR1 MNHEY, CDR2 SMNVEV (reference sequence). The V segment lost 5 bases and the J segment 9 bases; nucleotides outside the gene matches: 0. The CDR3: CASSGTGGSPLHF. The CDR3 bases are TGTGCCAGCAGTGGGACAGGGGGTTCACCCCTCCACTTT.

This clonotype was seen a few times. The chain is built from TRBV20-1 and TRBJ2-1, with D possibly being TRBD2 (5 bases). The CDR3 runs to 16 residues. V was cut by 4 bases and J by 8 bases, with 24 bases left in between. CDR1 DFQATT and CDR2 SNEGSKA come from the germline V gene (reference sequence). The CDR3 DNA follows: TGCAGTGCTATAGACTACCGGCACAAGGGTTTAGATGAGCAGTTCTTC. Its translation: CSAIDYRHKGLDEQFF.

In this sample, this clonotype turned up once. Given a much more abundant clone one base away, this may be a read error. The chain employs TRBV27 and TRBJ1-5; maybe TRBD1 (5 bases). This CDR3 has 18 amino acids. Germline CDR1 is MNHEY and CDR2 is SMNVEV (reference sequence). Written as DNA, the CDR3 is TGTGCCGGCAGTCCCCGGGGCACTAAACAAGCCAGCAATCAGCCCCAGCATTTT. Its translation: CAGSPRGTKQASNQPQHF.

The sample holds a few counts of this clonotype. The V gene is TRBV5-1, the J gene TRBJ2-1, with TRBD2 matching over 14 bases. Germline V gene data show CDR1 as SGHRS and CDR2 as YFSETQ. The ends lost 0 bases at V and 9 bases at J; junction bases unmatched: 8. This CDR3 contains 17 residues. CDR3 DNA sequence: TGCGCCAGCAGCTTGGAGGAGTCGGGACTAGCGGGAGTTGAGCAGTTCTTC. Protein product: CASSLEESGLAGVEQFF.

This clonotype was detected many times. The chain employs TRBV7-9 and TRBJ2-3; 7 bases align to TRBD1. Germline assignment: CDR1 SEHNR and CDR2 FQNEAQ (reference sequence). V shed 5 bases and J 8 bases; nucleotides not matched to a gene: 4. This CDR3 is 12 amino acids long. Here the CDR3 DNA reads TGTGCCAGCAGCCCAGGGGGAAGTACGCAGTATTTT. It is translated as CASSPGGSTQYF.

This clonotype was seen ten or more times. The V and J genes are TRBV20-1 and TRBJ2-5; 13 bases map to TRBD2. Germline V gene data show CDR1 as DFQATT and CDR2 as SNEGSKA (reference sequence). The CDR3 contains 17 residues. The trim removed 0 bases at V and 4 bases at J, leaving 8 bases unmatched. The CDR3 DNA reads TGCAGTGCTAGAGAGACTAGCGGGAGGCGCCCGCCAGAGACCCAGTACTTC. Its translation: CSARETSGRRPPETQYF.

This clonotype was seen many times. This chain links TRBV12-3 or TRBV12-4 with TRBJ2-1; 10 positions agree with TRBD2. This CDR3 has 13 amino acids. The junction had 5 bases not matched to a gene; V was cut back by 2 bases and J by 13 bases. CDR3 region: CASSLTAGGPQFF. CDR3 coding DNA: TGTGCCAGCAGTTTAACAGCGGGAGGGCCTCAGTTCTTC.